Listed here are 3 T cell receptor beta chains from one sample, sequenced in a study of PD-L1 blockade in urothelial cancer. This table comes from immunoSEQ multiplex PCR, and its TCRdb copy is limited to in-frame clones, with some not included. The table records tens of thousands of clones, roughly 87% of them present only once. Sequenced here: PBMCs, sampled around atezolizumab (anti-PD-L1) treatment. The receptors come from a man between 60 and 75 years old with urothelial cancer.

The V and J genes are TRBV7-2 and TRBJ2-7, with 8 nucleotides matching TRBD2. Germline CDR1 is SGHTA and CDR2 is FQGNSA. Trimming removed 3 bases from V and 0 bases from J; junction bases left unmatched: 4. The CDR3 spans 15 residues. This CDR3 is CASSFSGESSYEQYF. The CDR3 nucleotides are TGTGCCAGCAGCTTTAGCGGGGAGAGCTCCTACGAGCAGTACTTC.

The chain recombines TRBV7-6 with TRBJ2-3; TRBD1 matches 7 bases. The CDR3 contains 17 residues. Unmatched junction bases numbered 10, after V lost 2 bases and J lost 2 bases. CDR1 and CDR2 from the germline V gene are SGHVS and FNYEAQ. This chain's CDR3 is CASSLRGKGAYTDTQYF. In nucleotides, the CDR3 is TGTGCCAGCAGCTTAAGGGGGAAGGGGGCCTACACAGATACGCAGTATTTT.

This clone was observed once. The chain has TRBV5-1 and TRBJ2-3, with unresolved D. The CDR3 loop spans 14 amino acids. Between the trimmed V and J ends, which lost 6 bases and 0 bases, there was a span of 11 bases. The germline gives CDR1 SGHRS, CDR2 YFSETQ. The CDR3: CASKERTSTDTQYF. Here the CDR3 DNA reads TGCGCCAGCAAGGAGCGTACTAGCACAGATACGCAGTATTTT.